Below are 13 T cell receptor beta chains sequenced from a single sample in a study of tumor and adjacent non-tumor tissue in lung cancer. No cell sorting was done before RNA was extracted from the tissue. A modified ARM-PCR protocol with three rounds of nested PCR amplified TCRbeta. Each CDR3 protein gets one entry after TCRdb re-called the multiplex PCR reads with MiXCR. The sample contains over 60,000 distinct CDR3 sequences, 75% to 90% of which appear only once. The sequenced sample consisted of lung tumor tissue. All receptors derive from a woman aged 45 to 65 with non-small cell lung cancer.

Worth noting for this clonotype: A junction end diverges from the germline sequence, so it may reflect a read error. The chain combines TRBV11-2 with TRBJ1-2, with D unresolved. The CDR3 sequence is 14 residues long. CDR1 is SGHAT, CDR2 FQNNGV, per germline. CDR3 DNA: TGTGCCAGCAGTTTAACACCTACTAACTATGGCTATACCTTC. Translating it yields CASSLTPTNYGYTF.

A note on this clonotype: Germline is not matched at one junction end, which may reflect a read error. This chain uses TRBV10-3 with TRBJ2-1; 12 bases are a match to TRBD2. The CDR3 is made up of 17 amino acids. Germline lookup yields CDR1 ENHRY and CDR2 SYGVKD. The CDR3 is CAASRLAGGSSYNEQIF. The DNA for the CDR3 is TGTGCGGCCTCACGGCTAGCGGGAGGGAGCTCCTACAATGAGCAGATCTTC.

This clonotype was recorded once. Possible read error: a much larger clone is one base away. The rearrangement links TRBV6-6 to TRBJ1-5; D is uncertain. Germline-derived CDR1 and CDR2 are MNHNY and SVGAGI (reference sequence). Deletions cut 6 bases from V and 9 bases from J, with 12 bases between. The CDR3 has 12 amino acids. The CDR3 nucleotides are TGTGCCAGCAGCCAAAGAGGCTGGCCCCAGCATTTT. Translation: CASSQRGWPQHF.

Comments on this clonotype: One end of the junction is discordant with germline, which a read error may explain. CDR3 DNA sequence: TGCAGTGCTAGTTACGAGGAGTATGGCTACAGCTTC. It yields the protein CSASYEEYGYSF. The chain has TRBV20-1 and TRBJ1-2; D remains unclear. The CDR3 spans 12 residues. CDR1 and CDR2 (germline): DFQATT, SNEGSKA (reference sequence).

This chain uses TRBV29-1 with TRBJ1-1; D perhaps matches TRBD1 (6 bases). From germline, CDR1 is SQVTM and CDR2 ANQGSEA. The CDR3 extends over 12 amino acids. Here the CDR3 reads CSAGHSETEAFF. The CDR3 region has the DNA TGCAGTGCGGGACATAGTGAAACTGAAGCTTTCTTT.

Note on this clonotype: The junction departs from the called germline gene at one end, perhaps through a read error. The chain employs TRBV7-9 and TRBJ2-2, with D perhaps matching TRBD2 (6 bases). Germline V lookup: CDR1 SEHNR, CDR2 FQNEAQ (reference sequence). The length of the CDR3 is 11 residues. CDR3 sequence: CASSIIRELFF. In DNA form, the CDR3 reads TGTGCCAGCAGCATAATCCGGGAGCTGTTCTTT.

On this clonotype itself: Its ends do not fully match the called genes, so a read error is possible. V and J are TRBV11-3 and TRBJ2-5; 7 nucleotides match TRBD1. The CDR3 spans 14 residues. Per germline, CDR1 SGHNT and CDR2 YENEEA. CDR3 sequence: CTSSRDSSQETQYF. In DNA form, the CDR3 reads TGTACCAGCAGCAGGGACAGTAGCCAAGAGACCCAATACTTC.

As regards this clonotype: The missing conserved phenylalanine or tryptophan at the end of this CDR3 makes a read error likely. V and J are TRBV6-2 or TRBV6-3 and TRBJ2-1; TRBD2 is a possible D gene (7 bases). Germline V CDR1 and CDR2: MNHEY, SVGEGT. V lost 0 bases and J 5 bases, leaving 17 bases between the germline ends. CDR3 size: 17 residues. CDR3 in amino acids: CASSYSRGHDDHNEQFL. CDR3 in DNA: TGTGCCAGCAGTTACTCGCGGGGGCACGACGACCACAATGAGCAGTTCTTG.

Turning to this clonotype: The junction shows a germline mismatch at one end, possibly a read error. The chain has TRBV10-3 and TRBJ1-2, with D possibly being TRBD1 (5 bases). The CDR3 is made up of 13 amino acids. CDR1 and CDR2 from the germline V gene are ENHRY and SYGVKD. The CDR3 nucleotides are TGTGCCGCCAATCAGGGCCGAAATTATGGCTACATCTTC. The encoded protein is CAANQGRNYGYIF.

Turning to this clonotype: Germline and junction disagree at one end, which may indicate a read error. CDR3 residues: CSARTYWGLAGGPSYEQYF. The CDR3 region has the DNA TGCAGTGCTAGAACCTATTGGGGACTAGCGGGAGGGCCGTCCTACGAGCAGTATTTC. V and J are TRBV20-1 and TRBJ2-7, with 16 bases matching TRBD2. This CDR3 is 19 amino acids long. Looked up from germline, CDR1 is DFQATT and CDR2 is SNEGSKA (reference sequence).

A note on this clonotype: In this CDR3 the conserved last residue, phenylalanine or tryptophan, is missing, so a read error is likely. The gene calls are TRBV28 and TRBJ1-1, with D hard to call. This CDR3 has 14 amino acids. Germline-derived CDR1 and CDR2 are MDHEN and SYDVKM. Trimming took off 6 bases at V and 1 base at J, with 12 bases between the two ends. The CDR3 region has the DNA TGTGCCAGCAGCTCACAGACAAAGAACACTGAAGCTTTCTAT. The encoded protein is CASSSQTKNTEAFY.

Concerning this clonotype: In this CDR3 the conserved last residue, phenylalanine or tryptophan, is missing, so a read error is likely. The gene calls are TRBV29-1 and TRBJ2-3, with TRBD2 identical over 8 bases. The germline V gene has CDR1 SQVTM and CDR2 ANQGSEA. The CDR3 has 16 amino acids. The CDR3 nucleotides read TGCAGCGCCCATGGCTCAACTAGCGGAAGCATAGATACGCAGTATTTG. Translating gives CSAHGSTSGSIDTQYL.

A remark on this clonotype: The junction differs from germline at one of its ends, possibly a read error. This chain joins TRBV4-2 and TRBJ1-2; D is unclear. This CDR3 region has 13 residues. The germline V gene encodes CDR1 LGHNA and CDR2 YNFKEQ. The DNA for the CDR3 is TGTGCAAGCAACCAAGAGGGAATAGGTGGCTACACCTTC. This sequence encodes CASNQEGIGGYTF.